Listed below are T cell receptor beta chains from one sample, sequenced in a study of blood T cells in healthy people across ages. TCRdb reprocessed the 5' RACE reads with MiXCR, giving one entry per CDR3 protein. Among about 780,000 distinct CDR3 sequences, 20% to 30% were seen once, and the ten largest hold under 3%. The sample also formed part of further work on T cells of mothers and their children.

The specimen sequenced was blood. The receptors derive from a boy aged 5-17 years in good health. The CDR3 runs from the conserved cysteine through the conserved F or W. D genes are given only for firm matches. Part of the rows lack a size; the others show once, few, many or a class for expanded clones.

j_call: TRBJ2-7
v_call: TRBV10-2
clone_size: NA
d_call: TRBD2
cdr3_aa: CASMGLAGYEQYF
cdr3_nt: TGCGCCAGCATGGGACTAGCAGGTTACGAGCAGTACTTC

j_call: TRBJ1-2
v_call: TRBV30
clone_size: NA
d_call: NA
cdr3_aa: CAWSVLGGYGYTF
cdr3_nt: TGTGCCTGGAGTGTACTAGGTGGCTATGGCTACACCTTC

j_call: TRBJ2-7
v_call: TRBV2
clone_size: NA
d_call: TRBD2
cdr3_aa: CASRKSGGSSYEQYF
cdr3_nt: TGTGCCAGCAGGAAAAGCGGGGGATCCTCCTACGAGCAGTACTTC

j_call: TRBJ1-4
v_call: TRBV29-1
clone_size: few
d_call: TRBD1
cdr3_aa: CSAGQGRGEKLFF
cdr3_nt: TGCAGCGCCGGACAGGGCAGGGGTGAAAAACTGTTTTTT

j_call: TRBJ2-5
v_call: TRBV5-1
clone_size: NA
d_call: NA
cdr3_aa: CASSSFGSGETQYF
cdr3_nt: TGCGCCAGCAGCTCTTTCGGCTCTGGAGAGACCCAGTACTTC

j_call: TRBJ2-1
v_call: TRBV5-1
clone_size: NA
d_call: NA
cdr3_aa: CASRRTANEQFF
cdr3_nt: TGCGCCAGCAGGAGGACGGCAAATGAGCAGTTCTTC

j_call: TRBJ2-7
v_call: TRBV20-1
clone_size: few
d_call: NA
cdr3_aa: CSARAGEYEQYF
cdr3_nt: TGCAGTGCTAGAGCCGGAGAGTACGAGCAGTACTTC

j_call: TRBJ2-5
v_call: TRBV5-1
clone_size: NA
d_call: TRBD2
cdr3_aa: CASGLPPPSGGETQYF
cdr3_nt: TGCGCCAGCGGCTTGCCCCCCCCTAGCGGAGGAGAGACCCAGTACTTC

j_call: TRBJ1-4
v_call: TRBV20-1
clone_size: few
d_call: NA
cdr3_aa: CSARDRRSGPEKLFF
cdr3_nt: TGCAGTGCTAGAGATCGCCGAAGCGGCCCGGAAAAACTGTTTTTT

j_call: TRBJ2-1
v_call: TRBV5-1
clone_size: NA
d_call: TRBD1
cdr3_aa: CASSFEGQGRNEQFF
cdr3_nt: TGCGCCAGCAGCTTTGAGGGACAGGGTAGGAATGAGCAGTTCTTC

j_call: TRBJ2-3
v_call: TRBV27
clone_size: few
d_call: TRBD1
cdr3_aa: CASSPWDRHTDTQYF
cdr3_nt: TGTGCCAGCAGTCCCTGGGACAGACACACAGATACGCAGTATTTT

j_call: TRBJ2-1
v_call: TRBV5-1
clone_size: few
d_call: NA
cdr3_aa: CASSDLGEQFF
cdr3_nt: TGCGCCAGCAGCGACCTCGGTGAGCAGTTCTTC

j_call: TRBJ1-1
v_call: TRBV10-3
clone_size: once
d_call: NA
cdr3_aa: CAVHGPGAEAFF
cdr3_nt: TGTGCCGTCCACGGACCTGGGGCTGAAGCTTTCTTT

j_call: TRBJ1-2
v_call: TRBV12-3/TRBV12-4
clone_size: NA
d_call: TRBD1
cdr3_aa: CASSPGTGGGGNGYAF
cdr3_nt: TGTGCCAGCAGCCCGGGGACAGGGGGCGGTGGTAATGGCTACGCCTTC

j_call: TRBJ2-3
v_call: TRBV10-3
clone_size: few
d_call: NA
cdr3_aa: CAIRRGNSPDTRYF
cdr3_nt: TGTGCCATCAGGAGGGGTAATTCCCCAGATACGCGGTATTTT

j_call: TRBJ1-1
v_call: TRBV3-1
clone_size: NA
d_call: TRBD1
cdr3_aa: CASSLGTGEGTEAFF
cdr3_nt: TGTGCCAGCAGCCTCGGGACAGGGGAGGGCACTGAAGCTTTCTTT

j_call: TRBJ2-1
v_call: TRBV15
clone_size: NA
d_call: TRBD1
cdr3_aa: CATRWDSSYNEQFF
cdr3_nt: TGTGCCACCAGATGGGACAGCTCCTACAATGAGCAGTTCTTC

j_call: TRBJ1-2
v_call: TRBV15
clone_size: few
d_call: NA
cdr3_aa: CATSLDRGRDYGYTF
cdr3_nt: TGTGCCACCAGCTTAGACCGGGGGAGAGACTATGGCTACACCTTC

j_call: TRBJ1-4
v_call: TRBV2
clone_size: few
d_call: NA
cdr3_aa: CASSVTSPPGEKLFF
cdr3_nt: TGTGCCAGCAGTGTTACATCACCCCCTGGGGAAAAACTGTTTTTT

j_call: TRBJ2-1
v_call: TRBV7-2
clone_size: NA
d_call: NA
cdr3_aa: CASSLNGVHEQFF
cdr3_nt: TGTGCCAGCAGCTTGAATGGCGTCCATGAGCAGTTCTTC

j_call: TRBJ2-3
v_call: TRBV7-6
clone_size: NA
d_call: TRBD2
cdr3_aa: CASSFPPGLGTDTQYF
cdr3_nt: TGTGCCAGCAGCTTCCCACCGGGACTAGGGACAGATACGCAGTATTTT

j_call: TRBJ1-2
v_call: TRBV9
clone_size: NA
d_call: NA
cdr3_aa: CASSVATSGEGGYTF
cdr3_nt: TGTGCCAGCAGCGTAGCTACTTCGGGGGAAGGAGGCTACACCTTC

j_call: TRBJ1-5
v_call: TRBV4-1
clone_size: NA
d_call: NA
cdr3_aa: CASSQVEEGFNQPQHF
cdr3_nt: TGCGCCAGCAGCCAAGTCGAGGAGGGATTCAATCAGCCCCAGCATTTT

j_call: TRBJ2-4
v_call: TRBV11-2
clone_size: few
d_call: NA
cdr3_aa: CASSDGEAKNIQYF
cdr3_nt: TGTGCCAGCAGTGATGGGGAGGCCAAAAACATTCAGTACTTC

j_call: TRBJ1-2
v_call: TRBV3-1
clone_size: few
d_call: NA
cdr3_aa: CASSPRDNYGYTF
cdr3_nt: TGTGCCAGCAGTCCCCGGGATAACTATGGCTACACCTTC

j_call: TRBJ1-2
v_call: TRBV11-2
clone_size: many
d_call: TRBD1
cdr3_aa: CASSPRQGDGYTF
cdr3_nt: TGTGCCAGCAGCCCGAGACAGGGCGATGGCTACACCTTC

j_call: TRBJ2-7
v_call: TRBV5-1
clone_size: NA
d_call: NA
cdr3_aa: CASSLEGLNYEQYF
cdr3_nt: TGCGCCAGCAGCTTGGAGGGACTGAACTACGAGCAGTACTTC

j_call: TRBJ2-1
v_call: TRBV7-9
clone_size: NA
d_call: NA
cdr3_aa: CASSLFVGTGDEQFF
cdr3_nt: TGTGCCAGCAGCTTATTCGTGGGGACCGGCGATGAGCAGTTCTTC

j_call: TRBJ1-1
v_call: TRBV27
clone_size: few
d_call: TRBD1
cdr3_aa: CASSHRGRGLGISEAFF
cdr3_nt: TGTGCCAGCAGCCATAGGGGGAGGGGGCTAGGAATCTCTGAAGCTTTCTTT

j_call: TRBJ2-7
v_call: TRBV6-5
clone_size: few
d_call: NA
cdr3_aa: CASRRDTSSYEQYF
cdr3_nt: TGTGCCAGCAGAAGAGACACCAGCTCCTACGAGCAGTACTTC

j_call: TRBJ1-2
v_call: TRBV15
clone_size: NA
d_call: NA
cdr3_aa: CATSRGDGYTF
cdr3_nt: TGTGCCACCAGCAGAGGGGATGGCTACACCTTC

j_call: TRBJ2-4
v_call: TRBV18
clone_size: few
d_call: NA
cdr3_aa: CASSPPQGGNIQYF
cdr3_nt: TGTGCCAGCTCACCCCCACAGGGGGGGAACATTCAGTACTTC

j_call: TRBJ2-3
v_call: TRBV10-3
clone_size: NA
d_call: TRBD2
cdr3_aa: CAISGLAGGSLDTQYF
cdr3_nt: TGTGCCATCAGTGGATTAGCGGGGGGCTCCCTGGATACGCAGTATTTT

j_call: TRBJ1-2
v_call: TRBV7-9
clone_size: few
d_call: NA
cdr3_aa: CASSLDQLRNGYTF
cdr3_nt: TGTGCCAGCAGCTTAGACCAACTGAGGAATGGCTACACCTTC

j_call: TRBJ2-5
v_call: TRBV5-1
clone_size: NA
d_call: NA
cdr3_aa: CASSYTLGLSNSGKTQYF
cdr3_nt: TGCGCCAGCAGCTACACCTTAGGACTGTCGAACTCCGGAAAGACCCAGTACTTC

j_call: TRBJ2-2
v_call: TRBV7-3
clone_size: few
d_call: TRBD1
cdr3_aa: CASSLTDRAGELFF
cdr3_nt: TGTGCCAGCAGCTTAACGGACAGGGCCGGGGAGCTGTTTTTT

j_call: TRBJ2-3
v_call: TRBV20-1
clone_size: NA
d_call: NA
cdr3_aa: CSAEGQASFSDTQYF
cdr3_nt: TGCAGTGCCGAGGGTCAGGCCTCTTTTTCAGATACGCAGTATTTT

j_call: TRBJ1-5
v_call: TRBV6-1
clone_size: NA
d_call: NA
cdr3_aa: CASSVQGSNQPQHF
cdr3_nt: TGTGCCAGCAGTGTGCAGGGAAGCAATCAGCCCCAGCATTTT

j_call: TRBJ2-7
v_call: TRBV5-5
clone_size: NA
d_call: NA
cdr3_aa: CASSFEGPYSYEQYF
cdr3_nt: TGTGCCAGCAGCTTTGAGGGGCCCTACTCCTACGAGCAGTACTTC

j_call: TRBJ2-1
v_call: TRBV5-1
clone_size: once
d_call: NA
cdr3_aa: CASSFEAFNEQFF
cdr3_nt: TGCGCCAGCAGCTTCGAAGCTTTCAATGAGCAGTTCTTC

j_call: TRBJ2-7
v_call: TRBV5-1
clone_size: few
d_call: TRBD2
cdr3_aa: CASSFSPSGYEQYF
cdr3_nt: TGCGCCAGCAGCTTCAGTCCTAGCGGTTACGAGCAGTACTTC

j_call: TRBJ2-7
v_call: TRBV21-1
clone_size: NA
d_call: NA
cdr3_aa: CASSKGPRDNSYEQYF
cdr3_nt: TGTGCCAGCAGCAAAGGTCCCCGGGACAATTCCTACGAGCAGTACTTC

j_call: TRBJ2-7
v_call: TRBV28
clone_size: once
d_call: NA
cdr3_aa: CASTRRAGSSFIYEQYF
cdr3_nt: TGTGCCAGCACCCGGAGGGCCGGCAGCTCATTTATATACGAGCAGTACTTC

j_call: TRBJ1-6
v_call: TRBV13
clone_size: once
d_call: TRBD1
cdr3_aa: CASSLGLGGQGNNSPLHF
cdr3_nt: TGTGCCAGCAGCTTAGGCCTTGGGGGACAGGGTAACAATTCACCCCTCCACTTT

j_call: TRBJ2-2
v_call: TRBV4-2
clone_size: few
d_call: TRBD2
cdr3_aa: CASSPVRAGEKGELFF
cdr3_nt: TGTGCCAGCAGCCCGGTGCGAGCGGGGGAGAAGGGGGAGCTGTTTTTT

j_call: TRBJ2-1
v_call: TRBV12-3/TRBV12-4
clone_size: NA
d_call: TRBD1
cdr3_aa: CASSRRGDRENEQFF
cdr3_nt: TGTGCCAGCAGCCGCAGGGGGGACAGGGAGAATGAGCAGTTCTTC

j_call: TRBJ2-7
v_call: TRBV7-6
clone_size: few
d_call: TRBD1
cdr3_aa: CASSERGVSDRGIHEQYF
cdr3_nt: TGTGCCAGCAGCGAAAGGGGGGTATCGGACAGGGGAATCCACGAGCAGTACTTC

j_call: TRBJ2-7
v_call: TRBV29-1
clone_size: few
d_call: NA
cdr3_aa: CSALRDGGEQYF
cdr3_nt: TGCAGCGCCCTCAGGGACGGCGGGGAGCAGTACTTC

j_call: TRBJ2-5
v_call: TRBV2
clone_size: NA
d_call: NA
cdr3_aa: CASSEGAAGETQYF
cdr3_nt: TGTGCCAGCAGCGAAGGGGCTGCAGGAGAGACCCAGTACTTC

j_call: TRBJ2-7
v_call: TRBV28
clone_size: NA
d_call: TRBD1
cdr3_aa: CASSLYQQGYEQYF
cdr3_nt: TGTGCCAGCAGTTTGTATCAACAGGGGTACGAGCAGTACTTC

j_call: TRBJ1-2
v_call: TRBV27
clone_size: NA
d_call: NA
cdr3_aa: CASSPYLGLNGYTF
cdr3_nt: TGTGCCAGCAGTCCCTACCTCGGGCTAAATGGCTACACCTTC

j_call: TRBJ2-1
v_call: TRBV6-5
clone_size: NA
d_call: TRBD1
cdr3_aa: CASSYSGTGDLRNEQFF
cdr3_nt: TGTGCCAGCAGTTACTCCGGGACAGGGGATTTGCGGAATGAGCAGTTCTTC

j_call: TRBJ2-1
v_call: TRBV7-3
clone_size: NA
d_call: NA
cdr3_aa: CASSSQRDHEQFF
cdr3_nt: TGTGCCAGCAGCTCCCAAAGAGATCATGAGCAGTTCTTC

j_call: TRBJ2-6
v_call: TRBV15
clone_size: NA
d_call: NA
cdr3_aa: CATSREGSGLRGANVLAF
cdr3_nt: TGTGCCACCAGCAGAGAGGGGTCAGGGCTTAGAGGGGCCAACGTCCTGGCTTTC

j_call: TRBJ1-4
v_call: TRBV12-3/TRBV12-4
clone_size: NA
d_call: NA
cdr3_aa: CASSLAEWGEKLFF
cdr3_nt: TGTGCCAGCAGTCTGGCGGAGTGGGGAGAAAAACTGTTTTTT

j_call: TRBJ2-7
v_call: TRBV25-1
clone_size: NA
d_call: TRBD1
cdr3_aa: CATDQGVGCEQYF
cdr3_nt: TGTGCCACCGATCAGGGGGTAGGCTGCGAGCAGTACTTC

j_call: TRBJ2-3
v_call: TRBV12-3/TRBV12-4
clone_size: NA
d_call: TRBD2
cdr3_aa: CASGLTSGITDTQYF
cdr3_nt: TGTGCCAGCGGGCTGACTAGCGGGATCACAGATACGCAGTATTTT